These 9 T cell receptor beta chains were sequenced from one sample in a study of blood T cell repertoires in COVID-19. Libraries were prepared by immunoSEQ multiplex PCR; TCRdb keeps only in-frame clonotypes and omits some of them. This table has around 450,000 clones, more than 85% appearing once. Sequenced material: peripheral blood. These receptors all come from a woman aged 25-40 years with acute or convalescent COVID-19.

The CDR3 is CASSSSTAYEQYF. In DNA form, the CDR3 reads TGTGCCAGCAGCAGCTCGACTGCCTACGAGCAGTACTTC. The rearrangement uses TRBV5-4 and TRBJ2-7; D is unresolved. Trimming stripped 4 bases from V and 2 bases from J, with 10 bases between. CDR3 length: 13 residues. Germline CDR1 reads SGHNT; CDR2 reads YYREEE (reference sequence).

The V and J genes are TRBV11-2 and TRBJ2-3, with unresolved D. Trimming removed 3 bases at V and 3 bases at J, with 13 bases between. Germline V gives CDR1 SGHAT, CDR2 FQNNGV. The CDR3 is made up of 15 amino acids. CDR3 sequence (DNA): TGTGCCAGCAGCTTTCAACTTTCGAAAACAGATACGCAGTATTTT. It codes for CASSFQLSKTDTQYF. Variable domain in full (rest from reference TRBV11-2 and TRBJ2-3): EAGVAQSPRYKIIEKRQSVAFWCNPISGHATLYWYQQILGQGPKLLIQFQNNGVVDDSQLPKDRFSAERLKGVDSTLKIQPAKLEDSAVYLCASSFQLSKTDTQYFGPGTRLTVL.

The gene calls are TRBV2 and TRBJ2-7; 8 nucleotides match TRBD1. The CDR3 is made up of 12 amino acids. The V gene end was trimmed by 6 bases and the J gene end by 7 bases; junction bases not matched to a gene: 5. Looked up from germline, CDR1 is SNHLY and CDR2 is FYNNEI. Written as DNA, the CDR3 is TGTGCCAGCAGAACGGACAGGGCTGAGCAGTACTTC. Protein: CASRTDRAEQYF.

The chain recombines TRBV28 with TRBJ2-3, with unresolved D. The CDR3 loop spans 14 amino acids. Germline CDR1 is MDHEN and CDR2 is SYDVKM. Trimming removed 3 bases from V and 2 bases from J, with 9 bases in between. The CDR3 sequence is CASSFLFSTDTQYF. CDR3 nucleotide sequence: TGTGCCAGCAGTTTTTTGTTCTCCACAGATACGCAGTATTTT.

The genes are TRBV5-1 and TRBJ2-3; TRBD2 matches at 10 bases. CDR1 and CDR2 from the germline V gene are SGHRS and YFSETQ. The CDR3 has 15 residues. J gave up 3 bases and V 4 bases, and 5 bases lay outside the gene matches. CDR3 bases: TGCGCCAGCAGCACCTTAGCGGGGGGTACAGATACGCAGTATTTT. Protein sequence: CASSTLAGGTDTQYF.

The chain is built from TRBV27 and TRBJ2-1, with a weak D call TRBD2 (5 bases). This CDR3 region has 13 residues. Germline CDR1 and CDR2: MNHEY and SMNVEV (reference sequence). The ends were cut back, 8 bases at V and 6 bases at J, with 14 bases in the middle. CDR3: CASAYGVGNEQFF. DNA for the CDR3: TGTGCCAGCGCCTACGGGGTCGGCAATGAGCAGTTCTTC.

This clone came up a few times. The chain uses TRBV30 and TRBJ2-2; possible D gene TRBD1, 6 bases. Germline V gene sequence: CDR1 GTSNPN, CDR2 SVGIG (reference sequence). The CDR3 is made up of 17 amino acids. Trimming took 3 bases from V and 6 from J, leaving 23 bases between them. CDR3 region: CAWSPKGLQGNAGELFF. The CDR3 region has the DNA TGTGCCTGGAGCCCAAAGGGATTACAGGGAAATGCCGGGGAGCTGTTTTTT.

This sequence joins TRBV19 and TRBJ2-3; D ambiguous. The CDR3 is 16 residues long. Germline CDR1 and CDR2: LNHDA and SQIVND (reference sequence). Trimming left V 3 bases short and J 0 bases short, with 13 bases between. The CDR3 sequence: CASSMILVTSTDTQYF. The CDR3 coding sequence is TGTGCCAGTAGTATGATACTCGTCACTAGCACAGATACGCAGTATTTT.

The V gene is TRBV19, the J gene TRBJ1-3, with D hard to call. Deletions cut 5 bases from V and 7 bases from J, with 27 bases between. Germline V gene data show CDR1 as LNHDA and CDR2 as SQIVND (reference sequence). The CDR3 is made up of 18 amino acids. CDR3 bases: TGTGCCAGTAGTGGTCGTATCGCACCCTTAGGCCGCGGGAACACCATATATTTT. It translates to CASSGRIAPLGRGNTIYF.